These T cell receptor beta chains were read from a single sample in a study of spatial heterogeneity in lung cancer. TCRdb ran MiXCR on the 5' RACE reads and lists one entry per CDR3 protein. The table has around 20,000 distinct CDR3 sequences, approximately 5% seen once. Specimen: lung tumor tissue, collected at surgery. These receptors were collected from a female donor with early-stage non-small cell lung cancer. CDR3s include the opening cysteine and the closing phenylalanine or tryptophan. A D gene is named only where the DNA matches it firmly. Some rows have no size entry. The others give once, few or many, or a class for an expanded clone.

CDR3aa | CDR3nt | j_gene | d_gene | v_gene | abundance
CSGGGAIHEQYF | TGCAGCGGTGGGGGGGCGATCCACGAGCAGTACTTC | TRBJ2-7 | NA | TRBV29-1 | many
CSVEWGRRELFF | TGCAGCGTTGAATGGGGGCGCAGGGAGCTGTTTTTT | TRBJ2-2 | NA | TRBV29-1 | many
CASSAPFSGLSYEQYF | TGTGCCAGCAGCGCACCTTTCTCGGGACTATCCTACGAGCAGTACTTC | TRBJ2-7 | TRBD2 | TRBV7-9 | many
CASSEGGTGAQPQHF | TGTGCCAGCAGTGAAGGAGGGACAGGGGCCCAGCCCCAGCATTTT | TRBJ1-5 | TRBD1 | TRBV6-1 | few
CASSILASGTYNEQFF | TGTGCCAGTAGTATTTTGGCTAGCGGGACCTACAATGAGCAGTTCTTC | TRBJ2-1 | TRBD2 | TRBV19 | few
CVSSMDSLFATNEKLFF | TGCGTCAGCAGCATGGACAGTTTATTCGCAACTAATGAAAAACTGTTTTTT | TRBJ1-4 | NA | TRBV5-1 | few
CASSLAFMNTEAFF | TGTGCCAGCAGTTTAGCATTCATGAACACTGAAGCTTTCTTT | TRBJ1-1 | NA | TRBV27 | few
CASSLMAGAPETQYF | TGTGCCAGCAGCTTAATGGCAGGGGCCCCGGAGACCCAGTACTTC | TRBJ2-5 | NA | TRBV7-6 | few
CASSRGLAGRTDTQYF | TGTGCCAGCAGCAGAGGGTTAGCGGGACGCACAGATACGCAGTATTTT | TRBJ2-3 | TRBD2 | TRBV27 | many
CASSPGQFYEQYF | TGCGCCAGCTCCCCCGGGCAGTTCTACGAGCAGTACTTC | TRBJ2-7 | NA | TRBV10-1 | many
CASSLAAGEFYNEQFF | TGCGCCAGCAGCTTGGCCGCAGGGGAATTCTACAATGAGCAGTTCTTC | TRBJ2-1 | NA | TRBV5-1 | NA
CASSLAASWAETQYF | TGTGCTAGCAGCTTGGCAGCCTCATGGGCGGAGACCCAGTACTTC | TRBJ2-5 | NA | TRBV7-7 | many
CSVEGSGGNYEQYF | TGCAGCGTTGAAGGGAGCGGAGGGAACTACGAGCAGTACTTC | TRBJ2-7 | NA | TRBV29-1 | many